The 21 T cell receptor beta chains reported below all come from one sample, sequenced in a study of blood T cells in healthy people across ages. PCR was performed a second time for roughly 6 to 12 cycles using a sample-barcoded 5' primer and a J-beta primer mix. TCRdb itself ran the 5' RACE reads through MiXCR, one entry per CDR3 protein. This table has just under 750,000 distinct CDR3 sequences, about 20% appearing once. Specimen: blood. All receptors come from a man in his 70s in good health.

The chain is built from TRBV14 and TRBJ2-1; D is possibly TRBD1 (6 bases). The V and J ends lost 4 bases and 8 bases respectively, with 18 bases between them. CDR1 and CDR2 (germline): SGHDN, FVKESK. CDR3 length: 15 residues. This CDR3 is CASSPEIRGWHEQFF. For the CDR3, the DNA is TGTGCCAGCAGCCCAGAAATCAGGGGTTGGCATGAGCAGTTCTTC.

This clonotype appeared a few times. The CDR3 is CASSPPLLNNEQFF. The CDR3 DNA reads TGTGCCAGCAGTCCGCCCCTACTTAACAATGAGCAGTTCTTC. This chain connects TRBV27 to TRBJ2-1; D uncertain. Germline loops: CDR1 MNHEY, CDR2 SMNVEV (reference sequence). There are 14 residues in the CDR3. V gave up 5 bases and J gave up 5 bases, with 13 bases separating them.

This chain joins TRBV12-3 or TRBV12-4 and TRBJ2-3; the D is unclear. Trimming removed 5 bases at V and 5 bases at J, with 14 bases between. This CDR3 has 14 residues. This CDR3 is CASSRGKAQDTQYF. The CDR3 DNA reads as TGTGCCAGCAGTAGAGGAAAGGCCCAAGATACGCAGTATTTT.

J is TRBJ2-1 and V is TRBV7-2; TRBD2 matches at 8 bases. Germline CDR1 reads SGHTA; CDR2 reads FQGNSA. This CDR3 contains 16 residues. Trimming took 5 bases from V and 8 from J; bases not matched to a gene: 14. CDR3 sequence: CASSSASGGLGYEQFF. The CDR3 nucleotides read TGTGCCAGCAGCAGCGCCTCGGGAGGGCTAGGGTATGAGCAGTTCTTC.

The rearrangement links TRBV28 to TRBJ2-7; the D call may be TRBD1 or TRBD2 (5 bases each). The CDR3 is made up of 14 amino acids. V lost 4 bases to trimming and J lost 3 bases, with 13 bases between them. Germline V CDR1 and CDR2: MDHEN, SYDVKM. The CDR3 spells CASSSPGTVYEQYF. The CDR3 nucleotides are TGTGCCAGCAGTTCCCCCGGGACGGTCTACGAGCAGTACTTC.

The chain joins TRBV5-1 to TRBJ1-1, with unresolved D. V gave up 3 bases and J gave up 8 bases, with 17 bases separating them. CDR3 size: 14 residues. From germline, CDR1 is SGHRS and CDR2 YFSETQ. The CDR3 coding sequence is TGCGCCAGCAGCTATGGGCGGACCGCAGAGGAAGCTTTCTTT. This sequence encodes CASSYGRTAEEAFF.

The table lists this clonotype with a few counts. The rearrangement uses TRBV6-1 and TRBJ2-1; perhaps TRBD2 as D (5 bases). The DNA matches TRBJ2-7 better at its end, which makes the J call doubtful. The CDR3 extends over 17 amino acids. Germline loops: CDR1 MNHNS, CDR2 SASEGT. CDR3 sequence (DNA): TGTGCCAGCAGTGAAGATCTGGGTGGAGGACCTTTGGTCGAGCAGTACTTC. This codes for CASSEDLGGGPLVEQYF.

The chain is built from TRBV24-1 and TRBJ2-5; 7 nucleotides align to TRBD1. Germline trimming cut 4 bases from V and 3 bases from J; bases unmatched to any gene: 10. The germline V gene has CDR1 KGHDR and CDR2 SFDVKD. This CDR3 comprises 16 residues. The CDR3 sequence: CATSDPLGQDKETQYF. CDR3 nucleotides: TGTGCCACCAGTGACCCCCTAGGACAGGATAAAGAGACCCAGTACTTC.

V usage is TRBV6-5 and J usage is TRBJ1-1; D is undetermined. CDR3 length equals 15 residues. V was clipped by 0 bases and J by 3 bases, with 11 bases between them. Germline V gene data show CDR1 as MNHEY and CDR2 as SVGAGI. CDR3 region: CASSYSDGLYTEAFF. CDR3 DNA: TGTGCCAGCAGTTACTCTGACGGGCTTTACACTGAAGCTTTCTTT.

CDR3 nucleotide sequence: TGTGCCAGCAGCGTAGGGGGGGCGATCTACAATGAGCAGTTCTTC. Amino acid sequence: CASSVGGAIYNEQFF. The chain is built from TRBV9 and TRBJ2-1; the D call may be TRBD1 or TRBD2 (6 bases each). This CDR3 is built from 15 residues. CDR1 is SGDLS and CDR2 is YYNGEE in the germline V gene. V lost 0 bases and J lost 3, with 10 bases in between.

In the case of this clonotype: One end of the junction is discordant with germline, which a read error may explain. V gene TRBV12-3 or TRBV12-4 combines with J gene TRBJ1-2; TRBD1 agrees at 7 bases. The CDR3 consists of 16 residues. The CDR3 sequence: CASSPLDRAANYGYTF. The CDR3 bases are TGTGCCAGCAGCCCCCTTGACAGGGCGGCTAACTATGGTTACACCTTC.

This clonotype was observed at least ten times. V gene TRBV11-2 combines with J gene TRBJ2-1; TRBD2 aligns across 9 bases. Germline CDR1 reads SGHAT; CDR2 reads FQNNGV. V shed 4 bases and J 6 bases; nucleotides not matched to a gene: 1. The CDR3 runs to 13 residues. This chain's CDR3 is CASSSGLANEQFF. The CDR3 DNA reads TGTGCCAGCAGCTCGGGACTAGCCAATGAGCAGTTCTTC.

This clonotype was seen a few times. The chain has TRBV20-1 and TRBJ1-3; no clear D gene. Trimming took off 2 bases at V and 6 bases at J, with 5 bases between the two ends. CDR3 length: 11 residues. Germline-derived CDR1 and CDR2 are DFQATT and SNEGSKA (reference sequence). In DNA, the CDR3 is TGCAGTGCTAGACGAGAAAACACCATATATTTT. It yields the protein CSARRENTIYF.

CDR3 bases: TGTGCCAGCAGCCAACATCCCACGCCCACCGGGGAGCTGTTTTTT. Protein sequence: CASSQHPTPTGELFF. The V gene is TRBV14, the J gene TRBJ2-2; D gene ambiguous. The CDR3 has 15 amino acids. V dropped 2 bases and J dropped 4 bases, with 11 bases sitting between them. CDR1 and CDR2 (germline): SGHDN, FVKESK. Using reference TRBV14 and TRBJ2-2 for the parts outside the CDR3, the full variable domain is EAGVTQFPSHSVIEKGQTVTLRCDPISGHDNLYWYRRVMGKEIKFLLHFVKESKQDESGMPNNRFLAERTGGTYSTLKVQPAELEDSGVYFCASSQHPTPTGELFFGEGSRLTVL.

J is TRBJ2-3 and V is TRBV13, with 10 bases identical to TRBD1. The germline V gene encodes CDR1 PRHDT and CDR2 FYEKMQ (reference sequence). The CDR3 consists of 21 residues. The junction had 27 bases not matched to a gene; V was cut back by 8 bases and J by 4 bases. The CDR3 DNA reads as TGTGCCAGCTCTTTAGGAGGTGGAGAGGGACAGGGGTCACGAGGCGCAGATACGCAGTATTTT. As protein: CASSLGGGEGQGSRGADTQYF.

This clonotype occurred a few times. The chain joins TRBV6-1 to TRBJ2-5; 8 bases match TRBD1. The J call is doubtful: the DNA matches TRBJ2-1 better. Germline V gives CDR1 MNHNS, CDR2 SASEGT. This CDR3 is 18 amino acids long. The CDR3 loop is CASSEEVGLRQGYNEQFF. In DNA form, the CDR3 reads TGTGCCAGCAGTGAAGAAGTAGGCCTGCGACAGGGGTACAATGAGCAGTTCTTC.

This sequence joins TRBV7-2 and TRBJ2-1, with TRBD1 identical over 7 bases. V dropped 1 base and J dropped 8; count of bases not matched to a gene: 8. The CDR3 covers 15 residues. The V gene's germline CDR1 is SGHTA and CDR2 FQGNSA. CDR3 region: CASSLEGTEDDEQFF. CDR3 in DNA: TGTGCCAGCAGCTTAGAAGGGACAGAGGACGATGAGCAGTTCTTC.

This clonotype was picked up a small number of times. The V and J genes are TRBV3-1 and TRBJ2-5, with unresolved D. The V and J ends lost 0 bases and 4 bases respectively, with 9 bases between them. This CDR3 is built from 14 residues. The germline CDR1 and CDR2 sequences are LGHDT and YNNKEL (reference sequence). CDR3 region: CASSQELARETQYF. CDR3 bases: TGTGCCAGCAGCCAAGAATTAGCACGAGAGACCCAGTACTTC.

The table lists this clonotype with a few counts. CDR3 amino acids: CASSAGGNTDTQYF. CDR3 bases: TGTGCCAGCAGCGCGGGGGGGAACACAGATACGCAGTATTTT. The chain uses TRBV7-9 and TRBJ2-3; 9 bases fit TRBD2. V lost 5 bases to trimming and J lost 2 bases; unmatched junction nucleotides: 2. The CDR3 runs 14 residues. The germline V gene has CDR1 SEHNR and CDR2 FQNEAQ (reference sequence).

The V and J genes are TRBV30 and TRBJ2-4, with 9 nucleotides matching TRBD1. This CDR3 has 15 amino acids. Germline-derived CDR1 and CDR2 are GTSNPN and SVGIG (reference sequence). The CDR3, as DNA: TGTGCAACCGGGACAGGGACACTAGCCAAAAACATTCAGTACTTC. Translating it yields CATGTGTLAKNIQYF.

The CDR3 bases are TGTGCCAGCAGTTACGAGAGGTTTCGCGGTGAAAAACTGTTTTTT. Translation: CASSYERFRGEKLFF. V is TRBV6-6 and J is TRBJ1-4; D is unclear. The CDR3 runs to 15 residues. Germline CDR1 is MNHNY and CDR2 is SVGAGI (reference sequence). Trimming shortened V by 2 bases and J by 7 bases, and 14 bases separated the two germline ends.